This T cell receptor beta chain was profiled in a study of cytomegalovirus exposure and HLA in healthy donors (dated by TCRdb to 2017 to 2019). At the level of the whole study: In an earlier analysis of under 750 of the donors, roughly 300 Gb of sequence data and 120 million or so unique TCR beta sequences from 180 million or so T cells were reported. An early release that covered fewer than 800 HLA-typed donors contained around 300 gigabases of sequencing data and 65 million to 100 million unique TCR sequences. Among the roughly 370 genotyped donors, approximately 82% belonged to the genetic ancestry cluster associated with self-reported Caucasian donors. The study aimed to test whether signatures of past pathogen exposure could be identified by cataloging public T cell receptors. Using immunosequencing, the study profiled T cell repertoires from fewer than 850 subjects and related those repertoires to cytomegalovirus serostatus. A separate validation cohort of 90 to 150 different subjects was used in addition to the approximately 610-subject first cohort. High-throughput TCR immunosequencing, statistical association of individual TCRs with disease status, and machine learning were combined to predict cytomegalovirus infection status. A later analysis re-examined previously published TCR beta repertoires from more than 550 donors and added high-resolution HLA genotyping to investigate patterns of TCR occurrence. The later analysis used no new phenotypic data to find candidate immune exposures, relying instead on TCR beta sequences and their occurrence across donors. To decide whether each TCR beta V gene segment behaved as functional or pseudogenic, an earlier analysis of approximately 600 of the donors relied on high-throughput TCR beta sequencing. Alongside the repertoire data, information on donor age, sex, ethnicity and CMV serostatus was compiled. A later genetic analysis took genome-wide SNP genotypes for about 55% of the roughly 700 donors and used that subset as a discovery cohort. Every repertoire in the discovery cohort had been generated on one and the same sequencing platform. Class I and class II HLA loci were covered by the typing at four-digit resolution. Typing coverage varied by locus: about 629-630 donors for A, B, C, DRB1 and DQB1; roughly 520 for DQA1; more than 600 for DPA1; around 450 for DPB1. About five DR-DQ haplotypes were treated as single units for association and clustering because of strong linkage in the cohort. Among some 400 genotyped donors of the cohort, an average of roughly 230,000 unique TCR beta nucleotide sequences was sequenced per donor, of which about 18% were non-productive. Results the study describes overall, beyond this receptor: In a later analysis, TCR association rates were found to vary across HLA loci, with the most associated TCRs seen for DRB1 alleles and the fewest for HLA-C alleles. Cytomegalovirus status was reported to be diagnosed by the classifier with high specificity and sensitivity in both the original and validation cohorts. When HLA alleles, especially DR and DQ, strongly co-occurred, TCR associations were difficult to assign to individual alleles. Linkage disequilibrium might explain the correlated functional status among segregating V segments, but an unknown experimental factor could not be ruled out. In the study, about 150 TCR beta chains were listed as associated with cytomegalovirus. Several of the top co-occurrence clusters appeared to be linked to parvovirus B19, influenza, CMV and Epstein-Barr virus, according to a later analysis. A further reported finding was that TCR beta sequences accurately predicted the HLA-A and HLA-B alleles for most subjects in the first cohort. The sequencing pipeline was judged likely to have produced a cluster of highly shared sequence variants as a technical artifact. An earlier analysis of approximately 590 of the donors showed that most TCR beta V segments appeared in productive rearrangements either about 87% or about 30% of the time, which broadly matched IMGT annotations. According to the authors, the approach could potentially be generalized to other disease states and immunological phenotypes. Because HLA typing was unavailable for some donors at each locus, only the typed subset was used in association tests. In vitro tests confirmed that a few of the cytomegalovirus-associated TCR beta chains recognize cytomegalovirus antigens. In a later genetic analysis, a missense DCLRE1C variant was associated with V-gene and J-gene trimming of TCR beta chains, and the association was replicated in an independent cohort. Roughly uniform sequencing depth across donors was assumed in presence/absence analyses, although this assumption may not hold. The only immune exposure information available for the cohort was CMV serostatus. A later analysis found that most CMV-associated TCR beta chains appeared HLA-restricted, with HLA associations seemingly driven largely by CMV exposure. Because counts were too low, roughly 16 rarely observed V segments, including chromosome 9 orphons, were left out of the earlier analysis of a few hundred of the donors. In a later analysis, HLA-associated TCR beta chains showed more clonal expansion and lower generation probabilities than non-associated chains that were equally common. In a later analysis, around 15,000 TCR beta sequences were associated with specific HLA alleles at a false discovery rate of 0.05. In this cohort, only TCR beta chains were sequenced, and detectable features were limited by the absence of alpha or paired-chain data. In a later genetic analysis, fewer N-insertions in productive TCRs were reported among donors in an Asian-associated ancestry cluster than the roughly 700-donor mean. Across donors, most TCR sequences were observed very rarely, whereas some public TCRs were present in many individuals.

Library preparation used the immunoSEQ multiplex PCR assay. The multiplex PCR relied on a mix of 60 forward primers for TCR Vbeta segments and 13 reverse primers for TCR Jbeta segments. The CDR3 region of rearranged TCR beta genes was amplified from genomic DNA with a multiplex PCR assay. Amplified TCR beta libraries were sequenced as 87-base-pair reads on the Illumina HiSeq System. In the source study's methods: A later analysis tallied 75 million to 95 million unique TCR beta chains across the 640 or so repertoires, and 10 million to 11 million of those chains were shared by two or more donors. Raw reads were error-corrected and collapsed into unique sequences with a nearest-neighbor algorithm that merged closely related sequences to remove PCR and sequencing errors. V, D and J gene segments were assigned by aligning CDR3 sequences to IMGT reference sequences. Each retained sequence needed at least a six-nucleotide match to both a V gene segment and a J gene segment. Rearrangements were classified as productive when the CDR3 lacked stop codons and remained in frame with V and J, and all other rearrangements were classified as non-productive. Following IMGT convention, CDR3 was defined as the stretch from the second conserved V-encoded cysteine to the conserved J-encoded phenylalanine. Sequences without an unambiguous match to a single V gene segment were excluded from the earlier analysis of a few hundred of the donors. An earlier analysis of 587 of the donors called V segments functional above 56.7% productive rearrangements and segregating when the between-donor standard deviation exceeded 5%. A statistical classification framework was built for diagnosing cytomegalovirus status from the catalog of TCR beta chain sequences. In a later analysis, V and J genes were assigned by comparing TCR nucleotide sequences against IMGT/GENE-DB human TR gene sequences. In a later analysis, CDR3 sequences and most-parsimonious VDJ recombination scenarios were assigned using the TCRdist pipeline. A later analysis defined each TCR beta chain by its CDR3 amino acid sequence plus V-gene family, and excluded reads lacking a unique V-gene family. A later analysis removed 592 highly shared, low-generation-probability nucleotide sequences to deal with suspected cross-contamination and a sequencing artifact. For each public chain, a later analysis derived a clonal expansion index from normalized ranks of inferred template counts within each repertoire. A later analysis computed generation probabilities with a VDJ recombination model fitted to out-of-frame rearrangements, and checked the results against IGoR. Hypergeometric tests were used in a later analysis to score TCR-TCR, TCR-HLA and TCR-CMV co-occurrence, with a repertoire-size bias correction applied to the TCR pairs. To estimate false discovery rates, a later analysis permuted the HLA or CMV assignments 20 times. In a later analysis, co-occurring TCRs were grouped using DBSCAN, with TCRdist sequence similarity added in when clustering inside HLA-allele-positive subsets. Repertoires with fewer than 30,000 or more than 120,000 public chains, plus five repertoires with anomalous nucleotide sharing, were excluded from co-occurrence clustering. TCRdb re-hosts the immuneACCESS table, in-frame sequences only. Its copies lack some clones; in the studies checked, an unresolved V gene accounts for under half of them, and the cause for the rest is not known. V and J calls and clone size follow that table, whereas D and trimming were derived from the DNA. In all, the sample holds roughly 89,000 clones, and about 84% of those were seen once. 2% to 2.5% of the sample belongs to the ten largest clones.

The cohort comprised 666 healthy bone marrow donors. At the time of sampling, all cohort members were nominally healthy, though unrecorded immune exposures were likely present. The donor was CMV seronegative and belonged to the group of 320 or so seronegative cohort members. Every donor gave a peripheral blood sample, and the peripheral blood mononuclear cells from that sample were used for TCR beta sequencing. Genomic DNA was extracted from the blood cell samples with the Qiagen DNeasy Blood Extraction Kit. This clone was picked up one time. It has no known antigen specificity. Base qualities are not at hand, and no much larger clone is one base apart. Sequenced input: PBMCs. This sequence was found in a man aged 18 to 29 in good health and CMV-seronegative.

The CDR3 protein sequence reads: CASSPALAGSSSYNEQFF. The nucleotides are TGCGCCAGCAGCCCCGCACTAGCGGGGTCCAGCTCCTACAATGAGCAGTTCTTC. Recombination joined TRBV5-1 with TRBJ2-1, with 10 middle bases fitting TRBD2. CDR1 and CDR2, looked up from the germline V gene, are SGHRS and YFSETQ. At the junction V is shortened by 4 bases and J by 0 bases; bases outside the gene matches: 10. The CDR3, cysteine through phenylalanine, is 18 amino acids long. CDR3 DNA only is kept here, 54 bases in frame from base 1. Reference TRBV5-1 and TRBJ2-1 proteins supply the regions before and after the CDR3; the full variable domain is: KAGVTQTPRYLIKTRGQQVTLSCSPISGHRSVSWYQQTPGQGLQFLFEYFSETQRNKGNFPGRFSGRQFSNSRSEMNVSTLELGDSALYLCASSPALAGSSSYNEQFFGPGTRLTVL.